One and the same sample provided the 17 T cell receptor beta chains below, sequenced in a study of CD8 T cells in Susac syndrome. Random hexamers were used to reverse transcribe 0.5 to 1 ug of RNA. TCRdb fed the immunoSEQ multiplex PCR reads into MiXCR, producing one record per CDR3 protein. The sample includes under 150,000 distinct CDR3 sequences, roughly 89% seen only once; the top ten take approximately 0.24%. Sequencing was done on a sample of CD8+ T cells from PBMCs. The receptor set was obtained from a human donor with multiple sclerosis.

This chain links TRBV28 with TRBJ2-1; D gene ambiguous. Germline lookup yields CDR1 MDHEN and CDR2 SYDVKM. The germline V and J ends were trimmed by 10 bases and 4 bases, with 17 bases remaining between them. The CDR3 has 14 residues. The CDR3 coding sequence is TGTGCCATCTCGACATTTCAATTTTACAATGAGCAGTTCTTC. It yields the protein CAISTFQFYNEQFF. Variable domain in full (rest from reference TRBV28 and TRBJ2-1): DVKVTQSSRYLVKRTGEKVFLECVQDMDHENMFWYRQDPGLGLRLIYFSYDVKMKEKGDIPEGYSVSREKKERFSLILESASTNQTSMYLCAISTFQFYNEQFFGPGTRLTVL.

The chain combines TRBV6-5 with TRBJ2-1; D is unclear. Germline V gene sequence: CDR1 MNHEY, CDR2 SVGAGI. The length of the CDR3 is 11 residues. Trimming removed 8 bases at V and 8 bases at J, with 10 bases between. The DNA of the CDR3 is TGTGCCAGCCTTCAAGGGCATGAGCAGTTCTTC. Its protein is CASLQGHEQFF.

This chain connects TRBV11-2 to TRBJ2-1; no firm D call. The CDR3 totals 12 residues. Germline V CDR1 and CDR2: SGHAT, FQNNGV. V was cut by 6 bases and J by 7 bases, with 10 bases left in between. The CDR3 DNA reads as TGTGCCAGCAGGCGACCGGGTAATGAGCAGTTCTTC. It yields the protein CASRRPGNEQFF.

J is TRBJ2-5 and V is TRBV5-1, with D possibly called TRBD1 or TRBD2 (5 bases each). The germline V gene encodes CDR1 SGHRS and CDR2 YFSETQ. There are 14 residues in the CDR3. V shed 4 bases and J shed 5 bases, with 15 bases lying between them. The CDR3 loop is CASSLSGPVETQYF. Written as DNA, the CDR3 is TGCGCCAGCAGCCTCTCGGGGCCGGTGGAGACCCAGTACTTC. The full variable domain, its missing parts supplied by reference TRBV5-1 and TRBJ2-5, is KAGVTQTPRYLIKTRGQQVTLSCSPISGHRSVSWYQQTPGQGLQFLFEYFSETQRNKGNFPGRFSGRQFSNSRSEMNVSTLELGDSALYLCASSLSGPVETQYFGPGTRLLVL.

The genes are TRBV20-1 and TRBJ2-7; 7 positions agree with TRBD2. Germline-derived CDR1 and CDR2 are DFQATT and SNEGSKA (reference sequence). Trimming took 6 bases from V and 6 from J; bases not matched to a gene: 8. This CDR3 has 12 residues. The CDR3 nucleotides read TGCAGTGCCACCTGGGGGGGATCCGAGCAGTACTTC. Its translation is CSATWGGSEQYF.

This chain links TRBV4-3 with TRBJ2-7, with TRBD1 identical over 7 bases. The CDR3 covers 17 residues. Germline-derived CDR1 and CDR2 are LGHNA and YSLEER. V was pared by 0 bases and J by 4 bases, with 12 bases of the junction left unmatched. CDR3: CASSQDLTGEGIYEQYF. CDR3 sequence (DNA): TGCGCCAGCAGCCAAGACCTTACAGGGGAAGGGATATACGAGCAGTACTTC.

The chain combines TRBV12-3 or TRBV12-4 with TRBJ2-1, with 7 bases aligning to TRBD1. The CDR3 runs to 12 residues. The J segment lost 8 bases and the V segment lost 3 bases, leaving 1 base of the junction unmatched. As DNA, the CDR3 is TGTGCCAGCAGTTTTAGGGGGCATGAGCAGTTCTTC. Translation gives CASSFRGHEQFF.

V and J are TRBV11-1 and TRBJ2-5; TRBD2 is a possible D gene (6 bases). This CDR3 is 15 amino acids long. V dropped 2 bases and J dropped 3 bases, with 13 bases sitting between them. The V gene's germline CDR1 is SGHAT and CDR2 FQDESV (reference sequence). CDR3 DNA: TGTGCCAGCAGCTTAAACGTAAGGGAGGAAGAGACCCAGTACTTC. Translating it yields CASSLNVREEETQYF.

This clonotype appeared once. J is TRBJ2-5 and V is TRBV20-1; TRBD1 might be the D (6 bases). V shed 7 bases and J shed 4 bases, with 19 bases lying between them. This CDR3 spans 14 amino acids. Germline V gene sequence: CDR1 DFQATT, CDR2 SNEGSKA (reference sequence). CDR3: CSGSPILGGETQYF. DNA for the CDR3: TGCAGTGGTTCGCCGATCCTAGGGGGAGAGACCCAGTACTTC.

The table lists this clonotype with a count of one. The rearrangement links TRBV12-3 or TRBV12-4 to TRBJ2-7; no clear D gene. V was clipped by 4 bases and J by 5 bases, with 15 bases between them. This CDR3 is 14 amino acids long. This CDR3 reads CASSSYLTRHEQYF. In DNA, the CDR3 is TGTGCCAGCAGTTCATATCTCACGCGGCACGAGCAGTACTTC.

The rearrangement links TRBV9 to TRBJ1-3; D is undetermined. The germline gives CDR1 SGDLS, CDR2 YYNGEE. This CDR3 spans 15 amino acids. V lost 0 bases and J 0 bases, leaving 7 bases between the germline ends. CDR3 DNA: TGTGCCAGCAGCGTAGGCGGAAACTCTGGAAACACCATATATTTT. Protein product: CASSVGGNSGNTIYF.

The gene calls are TRBV7-7 and TRBJ2-3; 9 bases fit TRBD2. Losses at the gene ends were 8 bases for V and 2 bases for J; bases not matched to a gene: 2. The CDR3 is made up of 13 amino acids. Germline CDR1 and CDR2: SSHAT and FNYEAQ (reference sequence). Here the CDR3 reads CASASGITDTQYF. The CDR3 bases are TGTGCCAGCGCTAGCGGGATCACAGATACGCAGTATTTT.

V is TRBV24-1 and J is TRBJ1-1; D is unresolved. The CDR3 spans 11 residues. Trimming pared 12 bases from V and 4 bases from J, leaving 11 bases between. Germline-derived CDR1 and CDR2 are KGHDR and SFDVKD. The CDR3 DNA reads as TGTGCCCCCCGAGCCGGCACTGAAGCTTTCTTT. Translating gives CAPRAGTEAFF.

A single count supports this clonotype. The chain couples TRBV3-1 to TRBJ2-1, with 9 bases lining up with TRBD2. The trim removed 1 base at V and 7 bases at J, leaving 5 bases unmatched. The germline CDR1 and CDR2 sequences are LGHDT and YNNKEL (reference sequence). The CDR3 covers 15 residues. CDR3 nucleotide sequence: TGTGCCAGCAGCCAAGTGGAAGCGGGAGGAAATGAGCAGTTCTTC. Translation gives CASSQVEAGGNEQFF.

As to this clonotype: The DNA is left out, because the CDR3 cannot be placed on it with certainty; the CDR3 is given as TCRdb lists it. This chain uses TRBV9 with TRBJ2-7; the table's D gene call, TRBD1, was not cross checked with the DNA. The germline CDR1 and CDR2 sequences are SGDLS and YYNGEE. The CDR3 numbers 15 amino acids, ends counted. CDR3 in amino acids: CASSTSQGSAYEQYF.

CDR3 DNA: TGTGCCAGCAGCCAAGAGCCGGTAGATTACTACGAGCAGTACTTC. This translates into CASSQEPVDYYEQYF. The chain recombines TRBV4-2 with TRBJ2-7; D unresolved. The CDR3 covers 15 residues. Trimming stripped 0 bases from V and 3 bases from J, with 12 bases between. Looked up from germline, CDR1 is LGHNA and CDR2 is YNFKEQ.

This clonotype was picked up one time. The chain uses TRBV19 and TRBJ2-6; no clear D gene. Trimming took off 7 bases at V and 0 bases at J, with 4 bases between the two ends. The germline gives CDR1 LNHDA, CDR2 SQIVND (reference sequence). The CDR3 is 13 amino acids. The CDR3 sequence: CASTFSGANVLTF. In nucleotides, the CDR3 is TGTGCCAGTACATTCTCTGGGGCCAACGTCCTGACTTTC.